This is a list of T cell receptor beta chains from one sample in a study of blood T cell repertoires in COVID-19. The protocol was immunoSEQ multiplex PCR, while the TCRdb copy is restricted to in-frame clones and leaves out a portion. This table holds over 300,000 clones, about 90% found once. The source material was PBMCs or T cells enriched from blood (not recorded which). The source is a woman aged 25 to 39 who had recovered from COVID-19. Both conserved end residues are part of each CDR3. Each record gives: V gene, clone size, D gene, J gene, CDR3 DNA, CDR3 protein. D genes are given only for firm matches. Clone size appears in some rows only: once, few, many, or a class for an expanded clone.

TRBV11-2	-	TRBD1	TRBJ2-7	TGTGCCAGCAGGCAAATAGGGGGCCAGGGGAACGAGCAGTACTTC	CASRQIGGQGNEQYF
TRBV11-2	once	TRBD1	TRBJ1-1	TGTGCCAGCAGCAGACAGGGAAGGCCGAACACTGAAGCTTTCTTT	CASSRQGRPNTEAFF
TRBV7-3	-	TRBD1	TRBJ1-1	TGTGCCAGCAGTACAGTCCCGGGACAGGGGAGTCGCACTGAAGCTTTCTTT	CASSTVPGQGSRTEAFF
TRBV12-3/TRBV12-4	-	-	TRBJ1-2	TGTGCCAGCTCCCAGGGGAACTATGGCTACACCTTC	CASSQGNYGYTF
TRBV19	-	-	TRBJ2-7	TGTGCCAGCGGCGGGACCCCAGGTTTCGAGCAGTACTTC	CASGGTPGFEQYF
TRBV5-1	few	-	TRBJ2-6	TGCGCCAGCAGCTTGGGAGGTAGTGGGGCCAACGTCCTGACTTTC	CASSLGGSGANVLTF
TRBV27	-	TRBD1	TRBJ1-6	TGTGCCAGCCGGACAGGGCTCAGGAATTCACCCCTCCACTTT	CASRTGLRNSPLHF
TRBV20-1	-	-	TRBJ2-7	TGCAGTGCTAGTGCCCCAGCCTACGAGCAGTACTTC	CSASAPAYEQYF
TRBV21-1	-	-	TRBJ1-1	TGTGCCAGCAGCAAATTTGCGGGACTAGATGCCACTGAAGCTTTCTTT	CASSKFAGLDATEAFF
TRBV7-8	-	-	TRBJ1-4	TGTGCCAGCAGCCCCAGACTTGGTCGGAATGAAAAACTGTTTTTT	CASSPRLGRNEKLFF
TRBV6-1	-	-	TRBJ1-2	TGTGCCAGCAGTGATGGCCTCCCTTCGCATGGCTACACCTTC	CASSDGLPSHGYTF
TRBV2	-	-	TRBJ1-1	TGTGCCAGCAGTAGGGAGAGGAACACTGAAGCTTTCTTT	CASSRERNTEAFF
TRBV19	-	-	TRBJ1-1	TGTGCCAGTAGTATAGTACCACTTCGTTCCGAAGAAGCTTTCTTT	CASSIVPLRSEEAFF
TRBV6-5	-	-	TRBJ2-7	TGTGCCAGCAGTTACTCGAGGGATACCTACGAGCAGTACTTC	CASSYSRDTYEQYF
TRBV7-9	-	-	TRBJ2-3	TGTGCCAGCAGCTCCCCCCTTTCGTCGACAGATACGCAGTATTTT	CASSSPLSSTDTQYF
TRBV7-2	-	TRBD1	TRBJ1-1	TGTGCCAGCAGCACCGGACAGGGGAACACTGAAGCTTTCTTT	CASSTGQGNTEAFF
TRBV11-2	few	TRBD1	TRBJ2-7	TGTGCCAGCAGCTTAGTTACGACAGGGGGGTGGTTCGCGCAGTACTTC	CASSLVTTGGWFAQYF
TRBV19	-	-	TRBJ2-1	TGTGCCAGTAGTAGGGGGGGGCTTGGGACCTACAATGAGCAGTTCTTC	CASSRGGLGTYNEQFF
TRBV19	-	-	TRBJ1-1	TGTGCCAGTAGTATAGGCGTCGGACAGTTCGGCACTGAAGCTTTCTTT	CASSIGVGQFGTEAFF
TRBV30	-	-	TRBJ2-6	TGTGCCTGGAGTCCCACAGGTCTATCTGGGGCCAACGTCCTGACTTTC	CAWSPTGLSGANVLTF
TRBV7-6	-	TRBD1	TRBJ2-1	TGTGCCAGCCGACCCGGGACAGGGTCAAAAGAGCAGTTCTTC	CASRPGTGSKEQFF
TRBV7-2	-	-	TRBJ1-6	TGTGCCAGCAGCCTTAAGAGCTCCTATAATTCACCCCTCCACTTT	CASSLKSSYNSPLHF
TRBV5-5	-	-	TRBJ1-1	TGTGCCAGCAGCTTGGACTTTGCTGAAGCTTTCTTT	CASSLDFAEAFF
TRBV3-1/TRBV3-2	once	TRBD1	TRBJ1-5	TGTGCCAGCAGCCAAGGGCCGACAGGGGTAGCCAATCAGCCCCAGCATTTT	CASSQGPTGVANQPQHF
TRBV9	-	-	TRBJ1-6	TGTGCCAGCAGCGAGCGACAGGCTAATTCACCCCTCCACTTT	CASSERQANSPLHF
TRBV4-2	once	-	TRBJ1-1	TGTGCCAGCAGCCAAGACCGAGGGCTGCTGAACACTGAAGCTTTCTTT	CASSQDRGLLNTEAFF
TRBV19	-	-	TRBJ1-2	TGTGCCAGTAGTTCCCGGGAGGGACGCTACACCTTC	CASSSREGRYTF
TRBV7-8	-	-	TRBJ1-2	TGTGCCAGCAGCTTAGGCAGGCCGGGGGGCGGCTACACCTTC	CASSLGRPGGGYTF
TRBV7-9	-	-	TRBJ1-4	TGTGCCAGCAGACCACCAGTAGCTGCAACTAATGAAAAACTGTTTTTT	CASRPPVAATNEKLFF
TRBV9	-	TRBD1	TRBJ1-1	TGTGCCAGCAGCCCTCGACAGGGGGCCTCGGGTAGCACTGAAGCTTTCTTT	CASSPRQGASGSTEAFF
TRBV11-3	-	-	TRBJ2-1	TGTGCCAGCAGCTTAGGGTCCCGGGGTCTGGCCTACAATGAGCAGTTCTTC	CASSLGSRGLAYNEQFF
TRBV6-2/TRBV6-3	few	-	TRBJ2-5	TGTGCCAGCAGCCGAGGAGAGACCCAGTACTTC	CASSRGETQYF
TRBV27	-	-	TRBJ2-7	TGTGCCAGCAGTGCGTCGAACTCCTACGAGCAGTACTTC	CASSASNSYEQYF
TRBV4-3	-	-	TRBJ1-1	TGCGCCAGCAGCCAAAGGGGCGGCGTCACTGAAGCTTTCTTT	CASSQRGGVTEAFF
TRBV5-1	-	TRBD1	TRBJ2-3	TGCGCCAGCGTCAGGACAGGGGATGTCGCAGATACGCAGTATTTT	CASVRTGDVADTQYF
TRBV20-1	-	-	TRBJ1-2	TGCAGTGCTCGTATAGTTGGCTACACCTTC	CSARIVGYTF
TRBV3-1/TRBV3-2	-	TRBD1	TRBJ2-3	TGTGCCAGCAGCCCGGGACAGGGGTTAACAGATACGCAGTATTTT	CASSPGQGLTDTQYF
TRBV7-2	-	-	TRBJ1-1	TGTGCCAGCAGCTTGGGGCAGAACACTGAAGCTTTCTTT	CASSLGQNTEAFF
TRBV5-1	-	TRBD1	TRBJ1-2	TGCGCCAGCAGCCCAAAAGGGCGGGACAGGGGATCTTGGCTATCCGAAACTAACTATGGCTACACCTTC	CASSPKGRDRGSWLSETNYGYTF
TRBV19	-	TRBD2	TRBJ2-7	TGTGCCAGTAGTATAGCAGGGACTAGTGAAGAGCAGTACTTC	CASSIAGTSEEQYF
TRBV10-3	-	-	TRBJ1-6	TGTGCCATCAGTGACCCGGGAGAGAGCTCCTATAATTCACCCCTCCACTTT	CAISDPGESSYNSPLHF
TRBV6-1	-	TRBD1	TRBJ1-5	TGTGCCAGCAGTGTGGACAGGGGGCGCCTCGAGCTATTCCAGCATTTT	CASSVDRGRLELFQHF
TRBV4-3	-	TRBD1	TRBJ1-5	TGCGCCAGCAGCCAACATACAGGGGGGCCCCAGCATTTT	CASSQHTGGPQHF
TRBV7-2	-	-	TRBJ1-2	TGTGCCAGCAGCCTAAGGACCACGGGGTTCGGAGGCTACACCTTC	CASSLRTTGFGGYTF
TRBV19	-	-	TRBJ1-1	TGTGCCAGTAGTAACCAGGGTGTGAGGACTGAAGCTTTCTTT	CASSNQGVRTEAFF
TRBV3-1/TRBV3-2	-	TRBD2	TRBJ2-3	TGTGCCAGCAGCTACCGATGGGGCGGGGGGGCAAGAGATACGCAGTATTTT	CASSYRWGGGARDTQYF
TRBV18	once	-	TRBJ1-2	TGTGCCAGCTCACCACCTGGGGGCGAAACCACTAACTATGGCTACACCTTC	CASSPPGGETTNYGYTF
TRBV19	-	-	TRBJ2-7	TGTGCCAGTAGTAACAGCAACCACCTCTCCTACGAGCAGTACTTC	CASSNSNHLSYEQYF
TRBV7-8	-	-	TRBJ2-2	TGTGCCAGCAGCTTAGTAGGGAAAGGGGCCGGGGAGCTGTTTTTT	CASSLVGKGAGELFF
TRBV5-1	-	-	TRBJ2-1	TGCGCCAGCAGCTTGGCCGGTCTTAACAATGAGCAGTTCTTC	CASSLAGLNNEQFF
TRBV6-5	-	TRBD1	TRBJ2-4	TGTGCCAGCAGAGGACAGGGAGGAACGAACATTCAGTACTTC	CASRGQGGTNIQYF
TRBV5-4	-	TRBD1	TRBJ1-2	TGTGCCAGCAGCTTCCGGGACAGGACCTATGGCTACACCTTC	CASSFRDRTYGYTF